This T cell receptor (beta chain) originates from a study of T cell responses to AZD1222 COVID-19 vaccine. Study overall: The study pooled second doses at about 4 or about 12 weeks. Overall study results and limits: Close to half of all spike-specific TCRs reportedly target regions of the variants that are unmutated. Recipients of two AZD1222 doses showed rising Spike-specific TCR breadth and depth. Just five to seven people given AZD1222 tested seropositive at baseline.

Details on this clone: Its antigen is not known.

Profiled with immunoSEQ multiplex PCR; TCRdb holds only in-frame clones, not every one. Among about 120,000 clones listed, around 94% were seen once. The CDR3 runs 13 residues. Germline V CDR1 and CDR2: SGHTA, FQGNSA. The junction had 4 bases not matched to a gene; V was cut back by 1 base and J by 8 bases. This sequence joins TRBV7-2 and TRBJ1-2; 7 bases fit TRBD1. The sequence came from an adult in good health. The sequenced sample was peripheral blood, obtained on day 0 of AZD1222 vaccination. The CDR3 here is CASSLDRGGGYTF. The CDR3 DNA reads TGTGCCAGCAGCTTAGACAGGGGTGGAGGCTACACCTTC.